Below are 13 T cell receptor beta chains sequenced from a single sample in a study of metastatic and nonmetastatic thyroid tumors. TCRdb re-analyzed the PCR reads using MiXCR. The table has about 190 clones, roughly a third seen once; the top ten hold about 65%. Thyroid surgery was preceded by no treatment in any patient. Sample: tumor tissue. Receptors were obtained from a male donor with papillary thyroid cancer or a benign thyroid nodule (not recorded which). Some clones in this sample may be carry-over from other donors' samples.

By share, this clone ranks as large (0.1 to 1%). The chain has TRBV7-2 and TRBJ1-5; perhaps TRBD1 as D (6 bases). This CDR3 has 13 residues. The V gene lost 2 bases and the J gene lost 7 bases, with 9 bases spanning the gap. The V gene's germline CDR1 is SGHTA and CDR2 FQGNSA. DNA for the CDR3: TGTGCCAGCAGCTTAACAGGGAACCAGCCCCAGCATTTT. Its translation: CASSLTGNQPQHF.

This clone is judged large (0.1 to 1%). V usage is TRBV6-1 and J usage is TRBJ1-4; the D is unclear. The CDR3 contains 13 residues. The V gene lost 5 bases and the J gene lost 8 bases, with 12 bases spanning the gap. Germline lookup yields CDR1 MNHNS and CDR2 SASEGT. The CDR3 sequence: CASSFIGWEKLFF. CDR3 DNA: TGTGCCAGCAGTTTTATAGGTTGGGAAAAACTGTTTTTT.

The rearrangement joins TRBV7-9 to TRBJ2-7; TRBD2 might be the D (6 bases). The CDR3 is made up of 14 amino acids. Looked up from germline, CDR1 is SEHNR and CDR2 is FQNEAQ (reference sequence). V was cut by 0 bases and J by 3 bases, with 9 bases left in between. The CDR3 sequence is CASSLAGGVYEQYF. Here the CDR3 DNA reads TGTGCCAGCAGCTTAGCGGGGGGAGTCTACGAGCAGTACTTC.

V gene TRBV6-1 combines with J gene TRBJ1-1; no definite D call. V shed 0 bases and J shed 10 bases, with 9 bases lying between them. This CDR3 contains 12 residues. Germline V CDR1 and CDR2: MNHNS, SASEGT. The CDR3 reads CASSEAQRRAFF. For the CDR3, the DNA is TGTGCCAGCAGTGAAGCTCAAAGGCGAGCTTTCTTT.

The CDR3 nucleotides read TGTGCCAGCAGCTTAGGCACAGGGATGGTTTTCAACCATGAGCAGTTCTTC. Protein sequence: CASSLGTGMVFNHEQFF. The rearrangement uses TRBV11-2 and TRBJ2-1, with D possibly matching TRBD1 (6 bases). Trimming removed 1 base at V and 8 bases at J, with 21 bases between. Germline lookup yields CDR1 SGHAT and CDR2 FQNNGV. This CDR3 has 17 residues. The full variable domain, in which reference TRBV11-2 and TRBJ2-1 provide the parts outside the CDR3, is EAGVAQSPRYKIIEKRQSVAFWCNPISGHATLYWYQQILGQGPKLLIQFQNNGVVDDSQLPKDRFSAERLKGVDSTLKIQPAKLEDSAVYLCASSLGTGMVFNHEQFFGPGTRLTVL.

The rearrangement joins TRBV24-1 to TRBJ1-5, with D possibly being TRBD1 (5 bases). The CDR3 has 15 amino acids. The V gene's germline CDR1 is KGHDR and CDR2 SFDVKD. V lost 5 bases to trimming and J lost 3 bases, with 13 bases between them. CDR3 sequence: CATSGGTTYNQPQHF. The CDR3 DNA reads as TGTGCCACCAGTGGGGGGACTACCTACAATCAGCCCCAGCATTTT.

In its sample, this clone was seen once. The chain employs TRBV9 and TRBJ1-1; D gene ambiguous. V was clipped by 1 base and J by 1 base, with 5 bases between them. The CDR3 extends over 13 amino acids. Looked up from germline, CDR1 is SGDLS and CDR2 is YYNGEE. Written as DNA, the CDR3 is TGTGCCAGCAGCGTAAGACAGAACACTGAAGCTTTCTTT. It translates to CASSVRQNTEAFF.

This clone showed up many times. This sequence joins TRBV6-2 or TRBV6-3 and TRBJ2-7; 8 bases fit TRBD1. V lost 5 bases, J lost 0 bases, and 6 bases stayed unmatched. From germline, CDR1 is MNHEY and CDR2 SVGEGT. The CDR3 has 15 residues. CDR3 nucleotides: TGTGCCAGCAGTCAAGGACAGGGCAGCTCCTACGAGCAGTACTTC. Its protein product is CASSQGQGSSYEQYF.

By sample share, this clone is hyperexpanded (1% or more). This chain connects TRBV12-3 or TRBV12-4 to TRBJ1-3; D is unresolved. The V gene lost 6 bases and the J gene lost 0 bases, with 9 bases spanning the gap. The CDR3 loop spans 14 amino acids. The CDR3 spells CASSTDPSGNTIYF. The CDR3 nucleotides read TGTGCCAGCAGCACCGACCCCTCTGGAAACACCATATATTTT.

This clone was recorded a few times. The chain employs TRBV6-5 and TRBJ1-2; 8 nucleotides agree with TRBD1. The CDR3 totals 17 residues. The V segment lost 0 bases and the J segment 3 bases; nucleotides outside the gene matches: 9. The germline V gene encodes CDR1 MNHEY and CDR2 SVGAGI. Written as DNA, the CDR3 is TGTGCCAGCAGTTACTCTCTTGGCAGGGGGCGCGACTATGGCTACACCTTC. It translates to CASSYSLGRGRDYGYTF.

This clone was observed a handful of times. The CDR3 is CASSPGGTGNQPQHF. As DNA, the CDR3 is TGTGCCAGCAGTCCTGGTGGGACGGGTAATCAGCCCCAGCATTTT. V and J are TRBV28 and TRBJ1-5; possibly TRBD1 for D (5 bases). The CDR3 is 15 amino acids. V lost 5 bases and J 4 bases, leaving 15 bases between the germline ends. Germline V lookup: CDR1 MDHEN, CDR2 SYDVKM.

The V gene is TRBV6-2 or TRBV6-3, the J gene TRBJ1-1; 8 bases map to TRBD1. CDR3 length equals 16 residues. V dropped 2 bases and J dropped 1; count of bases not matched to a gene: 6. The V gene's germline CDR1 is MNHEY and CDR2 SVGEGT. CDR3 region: CASSYGTGWRNTEAFF. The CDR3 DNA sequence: TGTGCCAGCAGTTACGGGACAGGTTGGAGGAACACTGAAGCTTTCTTT.

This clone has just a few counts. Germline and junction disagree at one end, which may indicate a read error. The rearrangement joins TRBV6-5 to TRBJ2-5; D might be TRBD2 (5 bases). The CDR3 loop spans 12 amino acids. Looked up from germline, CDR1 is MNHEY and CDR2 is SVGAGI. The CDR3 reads CASSYSRGVTFF. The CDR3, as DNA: TGTGCCAGCAGTTACAGTCGGGGAGTGACGTTCTTC.